These T cell receptor beta chains were read from a single sample in a study of blood T cell repertoires in COVID-19. Profiling relied on immunoSEQ multiplex PCR, and the TCRdb table lists in-frame clones only, not all of them. The sample lists some 450,000 clones, around 90% seen once, with roughly 0.76% in the top ten. The sequenced sample was peripheral blood. These receptors were obtained from a young man with COVID-19, enrolled during active disease. Both conserved end residues are part of each CDR3. The D gene is left open where the match is weak. Size values are once, few and many counts, or a class for expanded clones, and some rows have none.

V: TRBV7-9
D: -
size: -
J: TRBJ2-1
DNA: TGTGCCAGCAGCTTAACAGGACCTAGTAATGAGCAGTTCTTC
CDR3: CASSLTGPSNEQFF

V: TRBV7-2
D: -
size: -
J: TRBJ1-6
DNA: TGTGCCAGCAGCTCCCTTGGCGGTAATTCACCCCTCCACTTT
CDR3: CASSSLGGNSPLHF

V: TRBV19
D: -
size: -
J: TRBJ2-7
DNA: TGTGCCAGTAGTTTAACAGGGTTTAACGAGCAGTACTTC
CDR3: CASSLTGFNEQYF

V: TRBV6-5
D: TRBD2
size: -
J: TRBJ2-1
DNA: TGTGCCAGCAGTTACGAGCGGGAGCGTTCAGATGAGCAGTTCTTC
CDR3: CASSYERERSDEQFF

V: TRBV7-2
D: TRBD1
size: -
J: TRBJ2-5
DNA: TGTGCCAGCAGCTTTCTGACAGGGGGAGAGACCCAGTACTTC
CDR3: CASSFLTGGETQYF

V: TRBV15
D: -
size: -
J: TRBJ1-2
DNA: TGTGCCACCAGCAGGGACAGTAGGGGCTATGGCTACACCTTC
CDR3: CATSRDSRGYGYTF

V: TRBV2
D: -
size: -
J: TRBJ2-1
DNA: TGTGCCAGCAGTCCGGGACAAGTATACAATGAGCAGTTCTTC
CDR3: CASSPGQVYNEQFF

V: TRBV5-1
D: -
size: once
J: TRBJ2-3
DNA: TGCGCCAGCAGCTTGGGGCTGTCGCAGTATTTT
CDR3: CASSLGLSQYF

V: TRBV19
D: TRBD1
size: -
J: TRBJ1-5
DNA: TGTGCCAGTAGTTCAGGGACAGGGCTCAATCAGCCCCAGCATTTT
CDR3: CASSSGTGLNQPQHF

V: TRBV5-5
D: TRBD1
size: -
J: TRBJ1-1
DNA: TGTGCCAGCAGCAGCACAGGGGGAACGGATGAAGCTTTCTTT
CDR3: CASSSTGGTDEAFF

V: TRBV3-1/TRBV3-2
D: -
size: -
J: TRBJ2-5
DNA: TGTGCCAGCAGCCGCCAGAACCTCGGGGAGACCCAGTACTTC
CDR3: CASSRQNLGETQYF

V: TRBV5-5
D: TRBD1
size: -
J: TRBJ2-5
DNA: TGTGCCAGCAGCTTGGGAGGGGGCGCGGCCCAGTACTTC
CDR3: CASSLGGGAAQYF

V: TRBV13
D: -
size: few
J: TRBJ2-2
DNA: TGTGCCAGCAGCTTCAGAACCCGGAGCGGAGCGAACACCGGGGAGCTGTTTTTT
CDR3: CASSFRTRSGANTGELFF

V: TRBV4-2
D: TRBD2
size: -
J: TRBJ2-7
DNA: TGTGCCAGCAGCCAACGCGCGCGGGGGGCCGCCTACGAGCAGTACTTC
CDR3: CASSQRARGAAYEQYF

V: TRBV5-6
D: -
size: -
J: TRBJ2-2
DNA: TGTGCCAGCAGCGGGCAAGACACCGGGGAGCTGTTTTTT
CDR3: CASSGQDTGELFF

V: TRBV7-5
D: -
size: once
J: TRBJ2-1
DNA: TGTGTCAAATATATAGCGGGGGGCCAGAATGAGCAGTTCTTC
CDR3: CVKYIAGGQNEQFF

V: TRBV5-1
D: -
size: -
J: TRBJ2-1
DNA: TGCGCCAGTCGGTATACCTCCTACAATGAGCAGTTCTTC
CDR3: CASRYTSYNEQFF

V: TRBV2
D: -
size: once
J: TRBJ2-5
DNA: TGTGCCAGCGCAAGAGGGTCCCAAGAGACCCAGTACTTC
CDR3: CASARGSQETQYF

V: TRBV6-5
D: -
size: -
J: TRBJ1-6
DNA: TGTGCCAGCTTTGTCGGTGCAGGGAATTCACCCCTCCACTTT
CDR3: CASFVGAGNSPLHF

V: TRBV5-4
D: -
size: -
J: TRBJ2-1
DNA: TGTGCCAGCAGCTTGGAGTTTTCGGGCGGGGACGTTTTATACAATGAGCAGTTCTTC
CDR3: CASSLEFSGGDVLYNEQFF

V: TRBV5-4
D: TRBD1
size: -
J: TRBJ2-7
DNA: TGTGCCAGCAGCCCGAGACAGGGGGCTTTCTACGAGCAGTACTTC
CDR3: CASSPRQGAFYEQYF

V: TRBV3-1/TRBV3-2
D: -
size: -
J: TRBJ2-2
DNA: TGTGCCAGCAGCCAGGGGACTTCGAACACCGGGGAGCTGTTTTTT
CDR3: CASSQGTSNTGELFF

V: TRBV6-6
D: TRBD2
size: -
J: TRBJ2-7
DNA: TGTGCCAGCAGTGTAGCGGGAAGGTACGAGCAGTACTTC
CDR3: CASSVAGRYEQYF

V: TRBV19
D: -
size: -
J: TRBJ1-4
DNA: TGTGCCAGTATTGTTTCGACTAATGAAAAACTGTTTTTT
CDR3: CASIVSTNEKLFF

V: TRBV5-1
D: TRBD2
size: -
J: TRBJ2-6
DNA: TGCGCCAGCAGCTTCCCCAAGACTAGCGGGAGGGCTGGGGCCAACGTCCTGACTTTC
CDR3: CASSFPKTSGRAGANVLTF

V: TRBV14
D: -
size: -
J: TRBJ2-1
DNA: TGTGCCAGCAGCCACCCTGGGGGAGGGGGAGTCATTGGGAATGAGCAGTTCTTC
CDR3: CASSHPGGGGVIGNEQFF

V: TRBV9
D: TRBD2
size: -
J: TRBJ2-1
DNA: TGTGCCAGCAGCGGAAGACTAGCGACGGCGGGAAATGAGCAGTTCTTC
CDR3: CASSGRLATAGNEQFF

V: TRBV5-6
D: TRBD1
size: -
J: TRBJ2-5
DNA: TGTGCCAGCAGCTTAACCGGGACAGGGCCAGAGACCCAGTACTTC
CDR3: CASSLTGTGPETQYF

V: TRBV29-1
D: TRBD1
size: -
J: TRBJ2-1
DNA: TGCAGCGTTGAAGCCCCCCGGGACAGTGGGTCCAATGAGCAGTTCTTC
CDR3: CSVEAPRDSGSNEQFF

V: TRBV5-4
D: TRBD2
size: -
J: TRBJ2-3
DNA: TGTGCCAGCAGCCCCTTAGTTCGTTTACTAGCGACTGGCACAGATACGCAGTATTTT
CDR3: CASSPLVRLLATGTDTQYF

V: TRBV5-4
D: -
size: -
J: TRBJ1-2
DNA: TGTGCCAGCAGCGGAGACGGATATGGCTACACCTTC
CDR3: CASSGDGYGYTF

V: TRBV11-2
D: -
size: -
J: TRBJ1-6
DNA: TGTGCCAGCAGCTTACACACATCGCTTAATTCACCCCTCCACTTT
CDR3: CASSLHTSLNSPLHF

V: TRBV19
D: -
size: -
J: TRBJ2-7
DNA: TGTGCCAGTAGTAAAGTGGGAGGAATAAACTCCTACGAGCAGTACTTC
CDR3: CASSKVGGINSYEQYF

V: TRBV5-4
D: -
size: once
J: TRBJ2-1
DNA: TGTGCCAGCAGGTTGGTAGGGGCTCACAATGAGCAGTTCTTC
CDR3: CASRLVGAHNEQFF

V: TRBV4-1
D: -
size: -
J: TRBJ1-6
DNA: TGCGCCAGCAGCCAAGTCCGAGAAAGTAATTCACCCCTCCACTTT
CDR3: CASSQVRESNSPLHF

V: TRBV12-3/TRBV12-4
D: -
size: -
J: TRBJ2-5
DNA: TGTGCCAGCAGTTTCCAGGGAGGAGACACCCAGTACTTC
CDR3: CASSFQGGDTQYF

V: TRBV15
D: -
size: -
J: TRBJ2-3
DNA: TGTGCCACCAGCAGAGGCTTTAGCGTGATAGATACGCAGTATTTT
CDR3: CATSRGFSVIDTQYF